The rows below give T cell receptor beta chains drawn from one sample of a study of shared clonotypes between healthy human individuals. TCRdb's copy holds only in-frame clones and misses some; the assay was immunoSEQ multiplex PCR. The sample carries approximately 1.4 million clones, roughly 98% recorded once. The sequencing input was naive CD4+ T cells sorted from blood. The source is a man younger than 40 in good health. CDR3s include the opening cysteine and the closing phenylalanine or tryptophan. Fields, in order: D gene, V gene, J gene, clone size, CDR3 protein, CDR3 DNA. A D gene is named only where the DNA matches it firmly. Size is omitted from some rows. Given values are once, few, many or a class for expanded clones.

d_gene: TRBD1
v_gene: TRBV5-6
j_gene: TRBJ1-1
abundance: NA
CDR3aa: CASSLLQGMNTEAFF
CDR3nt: TGTGCCAGCAGCTTGTTACAGGGGATGAACACTGAAGCTTTCTTT

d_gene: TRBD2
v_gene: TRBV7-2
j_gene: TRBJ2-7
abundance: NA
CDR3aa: CASSPSGRTSRYEQYF
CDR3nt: TGTGCCAGCAGCCCATCGGGAAGGACTAGCCGGTACGAGCAGTACTTC

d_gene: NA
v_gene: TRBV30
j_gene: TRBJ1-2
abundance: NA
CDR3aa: CAFLQGDGYTF
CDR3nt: TGTGCCTTTCTGCAGGGAGACGGCTACACCTTC

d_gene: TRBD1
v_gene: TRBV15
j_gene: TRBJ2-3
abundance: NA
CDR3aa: CATSKKQGSTDTQYF
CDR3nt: TGTGCCACCAGTAAGAAACAGGGGAGCACAGATACGCAGTATTTT

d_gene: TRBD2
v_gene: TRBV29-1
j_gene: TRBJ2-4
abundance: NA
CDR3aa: CSVGWDINTTSGRPAGQNIQYF
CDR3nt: TGCAGCGTCGGATGGGACATCAACACGACTAGCGGGAGGCCCGCAGGCCAAAACATTCAGTACTTC

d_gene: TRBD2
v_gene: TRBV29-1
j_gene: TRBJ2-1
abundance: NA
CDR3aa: CSARLGLAGSHEQFF
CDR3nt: TGCAGCGCACGCTTGGGGCTAGCGGGATCACATGAGCAGTTCTTC

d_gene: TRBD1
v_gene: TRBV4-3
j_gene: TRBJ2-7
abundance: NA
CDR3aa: CASSQDNRGFYEQYF
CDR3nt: TGCGCCAGCAGCCAAGATAACAGGGGGTTCTACGAGCAGTACTTC

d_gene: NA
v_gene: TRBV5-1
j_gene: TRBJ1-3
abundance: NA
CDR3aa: CASSFGATRAGNTIYF
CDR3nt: TGCGCCAGCAGCTTTGGAGCCACCAGGGCAGGAAACACCATATATTTT

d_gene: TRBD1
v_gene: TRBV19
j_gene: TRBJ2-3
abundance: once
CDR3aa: CASSYPAGTGGTDTQYF
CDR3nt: TGTGCCAGTAGTTACCCCGCCGGGACAGGGGGCACAGATACGCAGTATTTT

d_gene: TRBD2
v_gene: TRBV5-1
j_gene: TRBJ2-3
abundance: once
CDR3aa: CASSSGLAGPFSTDTQYF
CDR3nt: TGCGCCAGCAGCTCCGGACTAGCGGGACCCTTTAGCACAGATACGCAGTATTTT

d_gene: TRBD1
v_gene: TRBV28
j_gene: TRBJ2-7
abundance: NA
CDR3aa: CASTTRDRFYEQYF
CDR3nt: TGTGCCAGCACCACAAGGGACAGGTTCTACGAGCAGTACTTC

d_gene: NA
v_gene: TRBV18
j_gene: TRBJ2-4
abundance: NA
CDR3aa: CASSPLSVTGKNIQYF
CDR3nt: TGTGCCAGCTCACCACTGTCGGTGACCGGCAAAAACATTCAGTACTTC

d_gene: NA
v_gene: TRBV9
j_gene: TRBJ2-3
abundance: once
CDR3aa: CASSVKPTDTQYF
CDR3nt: TGTGCCAGCAGCGTAAAGCCGACAGATACGCAGTATTTT

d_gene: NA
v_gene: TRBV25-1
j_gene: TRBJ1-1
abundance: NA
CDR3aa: CASRASGEAFF
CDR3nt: TGTGCCAGCAGAGCATCAGGTGAAGCTTTCTTT

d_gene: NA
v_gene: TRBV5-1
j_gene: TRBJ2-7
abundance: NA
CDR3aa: CASSADGLGEQYF
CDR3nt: TGCGCCAGCAGCGCGGACGGTTTAGGAGAGCAGTACTTC

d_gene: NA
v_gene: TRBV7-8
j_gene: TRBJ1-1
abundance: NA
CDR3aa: CASSLAGVAEAFF
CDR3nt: TGTGCCAGCAGCTTAGCCGGGGTTGCTGAAGCTTTCTTT

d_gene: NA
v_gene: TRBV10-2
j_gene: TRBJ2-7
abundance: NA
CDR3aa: CASISVVARVPYEQYF
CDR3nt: TGCGCCAGCATCTCTGTTGTGGCAAGGGTCCCCTACGAGCAGTACTTC

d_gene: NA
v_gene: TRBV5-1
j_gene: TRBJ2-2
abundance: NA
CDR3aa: CASSLETSPANTGELFF
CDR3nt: TGCGCCAGCAGCTTGGAAACTAGCCCCGCGAACACCGGGGAGCTGTTTTTT

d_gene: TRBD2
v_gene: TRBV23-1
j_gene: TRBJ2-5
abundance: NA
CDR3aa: CASRYCGEREKRETQYF
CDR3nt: TGCGCCAGCAGGTACTGTGGCGAGCGGGAGAAGAGGGAGACCCAGTACTTC

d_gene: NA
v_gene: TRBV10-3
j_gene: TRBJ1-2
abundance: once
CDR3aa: CAISESGSGYTF
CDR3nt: TGTGCCATCAGTGAGTCAGGGTCCGGCTACACCTTC

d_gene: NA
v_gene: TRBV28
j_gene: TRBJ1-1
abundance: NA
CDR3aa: CASTSAIDRGMNTEAFF
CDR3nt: TGTGCCAGCACCTCAGCTATAGACAGAGGCATGAACACTGAAGCTTTCTTT

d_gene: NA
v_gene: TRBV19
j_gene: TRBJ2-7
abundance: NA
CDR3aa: CASTPARGESYEQYF
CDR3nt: TGTGCCAGTACCCCCGCCAGGGGCGAATCCTACGAGCAGTACTTC

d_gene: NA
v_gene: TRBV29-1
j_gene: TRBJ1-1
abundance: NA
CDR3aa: CSAMQGSGTEAFF
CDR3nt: TGCAGCGCAATGCAGGGCTCGGGGACTGAAGCTTTCTTT

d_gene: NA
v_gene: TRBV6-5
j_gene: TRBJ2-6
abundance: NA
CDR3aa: CASSYARAIGANVLTF
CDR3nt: TGTGCCAGCAGTTACGCCAGGGCGATTGGGGCCAACGTCCTGACTTTC

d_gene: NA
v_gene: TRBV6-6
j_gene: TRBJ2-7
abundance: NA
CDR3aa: CASSYADEQYF
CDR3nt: TGTGCCAGCAGTTACGCCGACGAGCAGTACTTC

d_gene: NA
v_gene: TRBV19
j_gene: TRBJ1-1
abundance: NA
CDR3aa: CASSMSRGAEAFF
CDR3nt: TGTGCCAGTAGTATGTCTCGGGGGGCTGAAGCTTTCTTT

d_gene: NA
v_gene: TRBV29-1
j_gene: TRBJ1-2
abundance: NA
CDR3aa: CSVGGGNYGYTF
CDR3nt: TGCAGCGTTGGTGGGGGTAACTATGGCTACACCTTC

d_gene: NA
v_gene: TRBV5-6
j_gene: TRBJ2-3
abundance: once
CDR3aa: CASSLLRDSGPDTQYF
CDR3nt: TGTGCCAGCAGCTTACTTCGCGACAGCGGTCCAGATACGCAGTATTTT

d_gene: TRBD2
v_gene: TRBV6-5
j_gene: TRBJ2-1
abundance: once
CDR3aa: CASSPRLAGNEQFF
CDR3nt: TGTGCCAGCAGTCCTCGACTAGCGGGAAATGAGCAGTTCTTC

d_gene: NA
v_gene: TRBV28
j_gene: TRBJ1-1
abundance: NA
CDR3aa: CASSLPVRVMRGEAFF
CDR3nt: TGTGCCAGCAGTTTACCAGTCCGGGTGATGCGGGGGGAAGCTTTCTTT

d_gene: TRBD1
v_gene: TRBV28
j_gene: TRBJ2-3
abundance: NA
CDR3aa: CASSLRDRVPDTQYF
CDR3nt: TGTGCCAGCAGTTTACGGGACAGGGTGCCAGATACGCAGTATTTT

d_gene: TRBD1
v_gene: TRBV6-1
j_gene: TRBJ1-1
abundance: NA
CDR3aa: CASSGQGTNTEAFF
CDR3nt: TGTGCCAGCAGCGGACAGGGCACGAACACTGAAGCTTTCTTT

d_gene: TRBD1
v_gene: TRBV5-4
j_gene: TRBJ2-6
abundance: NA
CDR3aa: CASSLSSQGASGANVLTF
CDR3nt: TGTGCCAGCAGCTTGAGTTCTCAGGGGGCGTCTGGGGCCAACGTCCTGACTTTC

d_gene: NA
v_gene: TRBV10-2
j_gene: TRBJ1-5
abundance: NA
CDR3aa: CASSESWGNQPQHF
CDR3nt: TGCGCCAGCAGTGAGTCGTGGGGTAATCAGCCCCAGCATTTT

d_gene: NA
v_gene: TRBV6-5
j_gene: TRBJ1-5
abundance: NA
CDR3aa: CASRGDINQPQHF
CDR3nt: TGTGCCAGCAGAGGGGACATCAATCAGCCCCAGCATTTT

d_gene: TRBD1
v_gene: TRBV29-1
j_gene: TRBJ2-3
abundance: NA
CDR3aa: CSALAPTGGRTDTQYF
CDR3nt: TGCAGCGCACTGGCTCCCACAGGGGGCAGGACAGATACGCAGTATTTT

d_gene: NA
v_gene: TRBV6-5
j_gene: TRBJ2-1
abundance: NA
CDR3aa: CASSYRGSSGEQFF
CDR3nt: TGTGCCAGCAGTTACCGGGGTAGCTCAGGTGAGCAGTTCTTC

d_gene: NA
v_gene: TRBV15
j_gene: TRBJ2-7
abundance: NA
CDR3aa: CATSSRVEQYF
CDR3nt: TGTGCCACCAGCAGCCGAGTCGAGCAGTACTTC

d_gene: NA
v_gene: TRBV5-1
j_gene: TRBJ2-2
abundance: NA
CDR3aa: CASSLVSGNTGELFF
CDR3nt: TGCGCCAGCAGCTTGGTAAGCGGGAACACCGGGGAGCTGTTTTTT